The entry that follows covers one TCR beta chain sequence. What it recognizes is unknown. Being one base from a much bigger clone, this may be a read error. Germline V gives CDR1 DFQATT, CDR2 SNEGSKA (reference sequence). Trimming pared 4 bases from V and 6 bases from J, leaving 10 bases between. The CDR3 is 11 amino acids. Each CDR3 protein gets one entry after TCRdb re-called the PCR reads with MiXCR. In the table there are around 470,000 distinct CDR3 sequences, 20% to 25% of which are singletons. Naive CD8 libraries used 20,000 to 1,000,000 sorted cells and 10%, 30% or 50% RNA. Naive CD8 T cells, phenotype CD8+CD4-CCR7+CD45RA+, were sorted. These data are taken from a study of molecular identifiers for immune sequencing clone quantification. Study-wide findings and caveats: Whereas naive cells kept under 1% of molecules in clones above 20 RNA copies, such clones held over 98% in effectors. Spiked TCR RNA from one Jurkat cell reportedly showed up when mixed among around 1 million naive cells.

The gene calls are TRBV20-1 and TRBJ2-7; the D is unclear. Sequenced sample: naive CD8+ T cells from blood, with Jurkat cell RNA spiked in. As to subset: FACS-sorted CD8+CD4-CCR7+CD45RA+ naive T cells. The receptor was isolated from a human donor in good health. Some libraries in this study had Jurkat cell RNA spiked in. CDR3 DNA: TGCAGTGCTACCCCGAGTTGCGAGCAGTACTTC. Its protein is CSATPSCEQYF.